This T cell receptor beta chain was observed in a study of blood T cell repertoires in COVID-19. The V gene's germline CDR1 is SEHNR and CDR2 FQNEAQ (reference sequence). The CDR3 covers 15 residues. The V and J ends lost 5 bases and 4 bases, in that order; junction bases with no gene match: 8. In the authors' workflow: Nucleated cell number was recorded as an estimate derived from reference gene primer amplification. Clones were sequenced by immunoSEQ multiplex PCR, and TCRdb holds only the in-frame ones, with some missing. V, J and clone size are those of that table, while D and trimming were read from the DNA. Of about 76,000 clones listed, more than 90% are singletons.

This TCR came from a middle-aged man with acute or convalescent COVID-19. Sequenced sample: peripheral blood. The J gene is TRBJ1-2, the V gene TRBV7-9; 9 bases align to TRBD1. The CDR3 coding sequence is TGTGCCAGCAGCGAAGGGACAGGGCGGGTCTATGGCTACACCTTC. Its translation is CASSEGTGRVYGYTF.